The sequence of this TCR beta chain was determined in a study of regulatory T cells in long-lasting Graves disease. The CDR3 has 16 residues. The germline CDR1 and CDR2 sequences are LNHDA and SQIVND (reference sequence). Trimming took off 1 base at V and 2 bases at J, with 9 bases between the two ends. Time point: newly diagnosed GD, antithyroid drugs for less than 3 months. After RNA was extracted from PBMCs, the TCR library was made from it. In building TCR beta libraries, iRepertoire HTBI primers were used together with Arm-PCR of CDR3 regions. Methods used by the authors: The study identified more than 50 TRBV and approximately 13 TRBJ segments across samples. TCRdb passed the multiplex PCR reads through MiXCR, listing each CDR3 protein once. These V and J calls are TCRdb output, not the study's own analysis. Altogether 400,000 to 550,000 distinct CDR3 sequences are present, under 15% being singletons, with the ten largest covering about a sixth.

These data were likewise used in another study, on T cells in Graves' hyperthyroidism and ophthalmopathy. That report adds: Diagnoses rested on clinical symptoms, serum thyroxine and TRAb, thyroid ultrasound and orbital computed tomography.

The clonotype comes from a woman in her thirties with Graves disease. The source was peripheral blood mononuclear cells (PBMCs), collected at new diagnosis, from a patient treated with antithyroid drugs. The chain recombines TRBV19 with TRBJ2-6; D gene ambiguous. The CDR3 region has the DNA TGTGCCAGTAGTATAGGGCAGAGGACTGGGGCCAACGTCCTGACTTTC. Its protein is CASSIGQRTGANVLTF.